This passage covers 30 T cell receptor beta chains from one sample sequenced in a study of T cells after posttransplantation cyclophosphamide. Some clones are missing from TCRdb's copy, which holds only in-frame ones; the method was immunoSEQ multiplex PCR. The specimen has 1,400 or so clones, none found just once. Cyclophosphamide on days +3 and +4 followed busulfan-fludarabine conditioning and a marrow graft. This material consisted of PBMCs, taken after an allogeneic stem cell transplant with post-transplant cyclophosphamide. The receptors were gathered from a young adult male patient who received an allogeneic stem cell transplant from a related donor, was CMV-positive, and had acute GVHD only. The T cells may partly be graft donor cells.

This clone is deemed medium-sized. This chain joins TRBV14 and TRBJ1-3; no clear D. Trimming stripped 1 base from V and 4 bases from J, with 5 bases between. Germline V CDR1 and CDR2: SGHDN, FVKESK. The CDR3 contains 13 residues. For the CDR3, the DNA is TGTGCCAGCAGCCAAGTGGGCGGAAACACCATATATTTT. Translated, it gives CASSQVGGNTIYF.

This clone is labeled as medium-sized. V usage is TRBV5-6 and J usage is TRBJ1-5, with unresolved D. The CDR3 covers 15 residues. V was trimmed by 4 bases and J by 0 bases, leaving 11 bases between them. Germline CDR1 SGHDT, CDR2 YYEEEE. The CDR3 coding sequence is TGTGCCAGCAGCCCAAGGCGGGGTAGCAATCAGCCCCAGCATTTT. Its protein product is CASSPRRGSNQPQHF.

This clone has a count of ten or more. The CDR3 DNA is TGTGCCAGCAGTTTTCAGGGTGGTGACTATGGCTACACCTTC. Translated: CASSFQGGDYGYTF. V usage is TRBV6-1 and J usage is TRBJ1-2; tentatively, D is TRBD1 (5 bases). V was shortened by 5 bases and J by 3 bases, with 13 bases between the two germline ends. In germline, CDR1 is MNHNS, CDR2 SASEGT. The CDR3 spans 14 residues.

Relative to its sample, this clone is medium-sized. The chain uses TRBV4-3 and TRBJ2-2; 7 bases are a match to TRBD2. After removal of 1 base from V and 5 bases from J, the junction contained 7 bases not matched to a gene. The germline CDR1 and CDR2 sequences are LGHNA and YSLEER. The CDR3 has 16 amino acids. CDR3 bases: TGCGCCAGCAGCCAAGGGGTCGCGGGGGATACCGGGGAGCTGTTTTTT. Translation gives CASSQGVAGDTGELFF.

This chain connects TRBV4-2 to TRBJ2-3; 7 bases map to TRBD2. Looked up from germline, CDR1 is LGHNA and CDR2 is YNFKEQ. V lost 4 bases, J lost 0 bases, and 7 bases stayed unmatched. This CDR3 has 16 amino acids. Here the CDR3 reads CASSPEPGLSTDTQYF. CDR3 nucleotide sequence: TGTGCCAGCAGCCCGGAACCGGGACTAAGCACAGATACGCAGTATTTT.

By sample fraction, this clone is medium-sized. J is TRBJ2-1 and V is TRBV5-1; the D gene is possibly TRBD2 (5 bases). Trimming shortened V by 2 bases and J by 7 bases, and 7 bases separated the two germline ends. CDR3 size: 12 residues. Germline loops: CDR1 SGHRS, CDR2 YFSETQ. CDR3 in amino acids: CASSFGVNEQFF. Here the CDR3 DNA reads TGCGCCAGCAGCTTCGGGGTGAATGAGCAGTTCTTC.

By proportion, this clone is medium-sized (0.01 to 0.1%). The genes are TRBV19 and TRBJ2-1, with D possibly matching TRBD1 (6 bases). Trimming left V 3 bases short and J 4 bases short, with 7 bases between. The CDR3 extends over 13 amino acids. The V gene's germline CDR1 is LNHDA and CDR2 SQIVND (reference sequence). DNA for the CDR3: TGTGCCAGTAGTATGAGGGGGTACAATGAGCAGTTCTTC. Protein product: CASSMRGYNEQFF. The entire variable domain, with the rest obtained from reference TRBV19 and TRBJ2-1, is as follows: DGGITQSPKYLFRKEGQNVTLSCEQNLNHDAMYWYRQDPGQGLRLIYYSQIVNDFQKGDIAEGYSVSREKKESFPLTVTSAQKNPTAFYLCASSMRGYNEQFFGPGTRLTVL.

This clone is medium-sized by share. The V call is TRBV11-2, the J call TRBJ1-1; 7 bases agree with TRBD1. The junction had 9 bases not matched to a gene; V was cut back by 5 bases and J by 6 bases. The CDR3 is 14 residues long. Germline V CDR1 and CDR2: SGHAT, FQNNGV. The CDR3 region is CASSPQPGTAEAFF. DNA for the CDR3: TGTGCCAGCAGCCCGCAGCCCGGGACAGCTGAAGCTTTCTTT.

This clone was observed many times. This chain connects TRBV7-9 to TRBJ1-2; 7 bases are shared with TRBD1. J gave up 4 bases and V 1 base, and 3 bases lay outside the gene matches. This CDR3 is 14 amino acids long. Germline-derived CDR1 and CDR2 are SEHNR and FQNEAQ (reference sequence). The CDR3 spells CASSLGGDSYGYTF. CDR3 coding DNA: TGTGCCAGCAGCTTAGGGGGGGACAGCTATGGCTACACCTTC.

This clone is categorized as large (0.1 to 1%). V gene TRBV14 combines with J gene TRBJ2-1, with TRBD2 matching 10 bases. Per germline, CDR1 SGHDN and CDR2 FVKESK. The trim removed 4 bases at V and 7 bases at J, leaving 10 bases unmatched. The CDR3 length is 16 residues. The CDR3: CASSPTSGGAVNEQFF. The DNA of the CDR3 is TGTGCCAGCAGCCCTACAAGCGGGGGGGCCGTAAATGAGCAGTTCTTC.

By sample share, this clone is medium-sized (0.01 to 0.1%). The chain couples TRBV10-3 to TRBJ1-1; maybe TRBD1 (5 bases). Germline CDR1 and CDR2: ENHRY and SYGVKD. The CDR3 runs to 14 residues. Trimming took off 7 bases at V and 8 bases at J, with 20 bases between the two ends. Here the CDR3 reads CAIKGRATSDEAFF. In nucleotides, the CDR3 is TGTGCCATCAAGGGGAGGGCCACAAGCGACGAAGCTTTCTTT.

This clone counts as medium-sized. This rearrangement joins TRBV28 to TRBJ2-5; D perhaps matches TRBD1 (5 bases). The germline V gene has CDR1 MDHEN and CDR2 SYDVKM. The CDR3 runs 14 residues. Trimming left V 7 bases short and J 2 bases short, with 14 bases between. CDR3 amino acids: CASMPQGWQETQYF. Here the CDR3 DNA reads TGTGCCAGCATGCCGCAGGGTTGGCAAGAGACCCAGTACTTC.

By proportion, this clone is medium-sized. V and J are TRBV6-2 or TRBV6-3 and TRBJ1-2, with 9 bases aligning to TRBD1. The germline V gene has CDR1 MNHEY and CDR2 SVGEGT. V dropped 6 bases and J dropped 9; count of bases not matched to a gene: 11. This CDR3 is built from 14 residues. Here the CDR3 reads CASRHTGTGYRYTF. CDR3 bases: TGTGCCAGCAGGCACACCGGGACAGGGTATCGCTACACCTTC.

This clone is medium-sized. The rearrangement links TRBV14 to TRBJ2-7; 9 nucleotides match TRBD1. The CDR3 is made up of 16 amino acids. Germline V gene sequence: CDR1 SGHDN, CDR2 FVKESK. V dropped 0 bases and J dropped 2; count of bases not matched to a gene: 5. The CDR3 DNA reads TGTGCCAGCAGCCAAGATAGGCGGACAGGGGCCTACGAGCAGTACTTC. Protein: CASSQDRRTGAYEQYF.

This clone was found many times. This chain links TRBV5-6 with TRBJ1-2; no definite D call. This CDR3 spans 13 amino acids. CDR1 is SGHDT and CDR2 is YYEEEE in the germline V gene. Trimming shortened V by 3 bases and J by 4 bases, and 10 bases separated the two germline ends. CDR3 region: CASSSVLAYGYTF. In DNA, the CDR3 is TGTGCCAGCAGCTCTGTATTGGCCTATGGCTACACCTTC.

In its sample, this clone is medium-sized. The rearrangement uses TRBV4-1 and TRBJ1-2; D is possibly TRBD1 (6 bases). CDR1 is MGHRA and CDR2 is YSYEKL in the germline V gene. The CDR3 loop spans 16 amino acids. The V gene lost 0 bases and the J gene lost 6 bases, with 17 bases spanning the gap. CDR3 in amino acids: CASSQEGTSAFDGYTF. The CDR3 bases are TGCGCCAGCAGCCAAGAAGGGACATCCGCGTTTGATGGCTACACCTTC.

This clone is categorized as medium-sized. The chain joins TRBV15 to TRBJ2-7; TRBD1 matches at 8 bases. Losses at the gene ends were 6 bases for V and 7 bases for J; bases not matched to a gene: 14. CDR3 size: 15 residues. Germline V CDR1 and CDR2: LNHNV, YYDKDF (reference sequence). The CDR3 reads CATREGGQAVGEQYF. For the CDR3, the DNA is TGTGCCACCAGGGAGGGGGGACAGGCCGTGGGGGAGCAGTACTTC.

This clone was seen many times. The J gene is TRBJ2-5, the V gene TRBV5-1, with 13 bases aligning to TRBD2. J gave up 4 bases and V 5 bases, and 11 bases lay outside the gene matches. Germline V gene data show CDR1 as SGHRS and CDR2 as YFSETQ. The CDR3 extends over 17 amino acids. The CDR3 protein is CASSPVLAGGRRETQYF. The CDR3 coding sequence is TGCGCCAGCAGTCCCGTACTAGCGGGGGGGCGGAGAGAGACCCAGTACTTC.

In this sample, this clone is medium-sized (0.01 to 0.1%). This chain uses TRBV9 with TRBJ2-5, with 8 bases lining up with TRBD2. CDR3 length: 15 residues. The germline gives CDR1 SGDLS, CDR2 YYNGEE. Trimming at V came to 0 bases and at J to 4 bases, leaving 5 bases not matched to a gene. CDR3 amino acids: CASSVDGAGGETQYF. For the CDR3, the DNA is TGTGCCAGCAGCGTAGATGGCGCGGGGGGAGAGACCCAGTACTTC.

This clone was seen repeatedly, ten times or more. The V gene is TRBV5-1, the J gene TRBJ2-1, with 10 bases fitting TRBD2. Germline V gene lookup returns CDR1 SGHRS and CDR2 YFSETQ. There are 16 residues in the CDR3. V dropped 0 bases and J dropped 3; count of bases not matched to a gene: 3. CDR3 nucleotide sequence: TGCGCCAGCAGCTTGGCTAGCGGGGGAAACTACAATGAGCAGTTCTTC. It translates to CASSLASGGNYNEQFF.

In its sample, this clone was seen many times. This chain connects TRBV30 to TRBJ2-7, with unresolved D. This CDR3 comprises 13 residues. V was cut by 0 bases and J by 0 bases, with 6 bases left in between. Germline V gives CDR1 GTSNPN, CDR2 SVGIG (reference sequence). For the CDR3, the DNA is TGTGCCTGGAGTGTATCCAACTCCTACGAGCAGTACTTC. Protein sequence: CAWSVSNSYEQYF.

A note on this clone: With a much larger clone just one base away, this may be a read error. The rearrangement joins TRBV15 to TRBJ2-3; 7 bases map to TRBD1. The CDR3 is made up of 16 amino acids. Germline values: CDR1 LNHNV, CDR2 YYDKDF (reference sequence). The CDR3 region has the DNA TGTGCCACCAGCAGAGTTCCCCTAGGGGGCACAGATCCGCAGTATTTT. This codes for CATSRVPLGGTDPQYF.

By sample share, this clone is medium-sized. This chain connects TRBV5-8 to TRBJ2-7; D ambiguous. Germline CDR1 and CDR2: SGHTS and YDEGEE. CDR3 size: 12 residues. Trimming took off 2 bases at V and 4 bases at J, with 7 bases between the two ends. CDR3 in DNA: TGTGCCAGCAGCTTCCTACGTTACGAGCAGTACTTC. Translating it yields CASSFLRYEQYF.

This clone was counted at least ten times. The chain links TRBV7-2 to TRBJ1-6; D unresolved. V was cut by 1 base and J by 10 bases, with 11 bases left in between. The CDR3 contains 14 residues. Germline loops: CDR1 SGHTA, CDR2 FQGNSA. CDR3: CASSLERESSPLHF. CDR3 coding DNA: TGTGCCAGCAGCTTAGAGCGGGAGAGCTCACCCCTCCACTTT. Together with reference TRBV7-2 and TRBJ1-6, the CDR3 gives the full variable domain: GAGVSQSPSNKVTEKGKDVELRCDPISGHTALYWYRQSLGQGLEFLIYFQGNSAPDKSGLPSDRFSAERTGGSVSTLTIQRTQQEDSAVYLCASSLERESSPLHFGNGTRLTVT.

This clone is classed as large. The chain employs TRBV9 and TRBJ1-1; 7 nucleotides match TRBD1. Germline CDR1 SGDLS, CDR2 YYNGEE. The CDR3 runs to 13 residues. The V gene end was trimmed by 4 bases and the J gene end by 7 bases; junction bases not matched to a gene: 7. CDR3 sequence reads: CASSPRDSLEAFF. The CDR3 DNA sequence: TGTGCCAGCAGCCCCCGGGACAGCCTTGAAGCTTTCTTT.

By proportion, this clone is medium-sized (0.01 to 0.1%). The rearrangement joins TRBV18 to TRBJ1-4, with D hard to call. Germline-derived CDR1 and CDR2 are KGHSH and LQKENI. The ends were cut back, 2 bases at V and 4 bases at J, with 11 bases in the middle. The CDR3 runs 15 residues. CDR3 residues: CASSPRTADNEKLFF. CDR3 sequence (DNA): TGTGCCAGCTCACCAAGGACTGCTGATAATGAAAAACTGTTTTTT.

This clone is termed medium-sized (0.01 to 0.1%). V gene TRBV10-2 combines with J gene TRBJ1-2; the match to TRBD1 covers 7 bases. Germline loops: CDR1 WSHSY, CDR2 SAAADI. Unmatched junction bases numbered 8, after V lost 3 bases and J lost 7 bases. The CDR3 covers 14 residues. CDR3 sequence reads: CASSESGGNSGYTF. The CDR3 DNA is TGCGCCAGCAGTGAATCAGGGGGAAATTCTGGCTACACCTTC.

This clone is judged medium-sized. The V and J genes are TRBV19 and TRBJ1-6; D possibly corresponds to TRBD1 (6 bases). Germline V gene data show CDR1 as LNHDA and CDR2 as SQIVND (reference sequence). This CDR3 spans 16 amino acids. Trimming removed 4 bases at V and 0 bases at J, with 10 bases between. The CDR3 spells CASSTTGSSYNSPLHF. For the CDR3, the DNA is TGTGCCAGTAGTACAACAGGGAGCTCCTATAATTCACCCCTCCACTTT.

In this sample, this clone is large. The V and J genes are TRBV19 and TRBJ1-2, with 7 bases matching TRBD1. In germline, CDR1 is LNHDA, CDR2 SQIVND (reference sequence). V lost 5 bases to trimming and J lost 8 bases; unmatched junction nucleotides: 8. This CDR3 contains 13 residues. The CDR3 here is CASSEGTAAGYTF. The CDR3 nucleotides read TGTGCCAGTAGTGAGGGGACAGCGGCGGGCTACACCTTC.

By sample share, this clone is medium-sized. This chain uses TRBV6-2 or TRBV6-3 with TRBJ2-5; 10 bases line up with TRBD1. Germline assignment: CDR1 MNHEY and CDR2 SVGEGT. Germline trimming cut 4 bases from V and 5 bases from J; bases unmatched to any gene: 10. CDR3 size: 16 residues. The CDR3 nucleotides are TGTGCCAGCAGTTTAAGGCCGGGACAGGGGCCCGAGACCCAGTACTTC. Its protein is CASSLRPGQGPETQYF.